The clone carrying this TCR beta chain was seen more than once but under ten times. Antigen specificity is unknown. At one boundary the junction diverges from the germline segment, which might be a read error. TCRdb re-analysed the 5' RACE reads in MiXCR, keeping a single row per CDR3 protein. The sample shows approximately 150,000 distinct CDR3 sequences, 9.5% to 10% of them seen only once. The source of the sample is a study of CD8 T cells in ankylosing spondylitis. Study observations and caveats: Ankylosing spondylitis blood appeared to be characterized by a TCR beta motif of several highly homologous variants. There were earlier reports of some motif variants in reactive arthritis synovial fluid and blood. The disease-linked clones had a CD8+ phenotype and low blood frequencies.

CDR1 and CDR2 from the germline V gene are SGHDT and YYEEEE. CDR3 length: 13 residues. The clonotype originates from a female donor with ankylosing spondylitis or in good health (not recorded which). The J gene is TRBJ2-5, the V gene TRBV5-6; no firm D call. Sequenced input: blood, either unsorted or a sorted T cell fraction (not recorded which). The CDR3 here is CASSLAFLENQYF. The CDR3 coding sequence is TGTGCCAGCAGCTTGGCCTTTTTAGAGAACCAGTACTTC.